Below are 8 T cell receptor beta chains sequenced from a single sample in a study of blood T cells in healthy people across ages. A second PCR, run for roughly 7 to 12 cycles, used a sample-barcoded 5' primer plus a J-beta primer mix. Each CDR3 protein gets one entry after TCRdb re-called the 5' RACE reads with MiXCR. Among 650,000 to 1,000,000 distinct CDR3 sequences listed, about 37% were seen once. The sequencing input was blood. The receptors shown here come from a man between 18 and 29 years old in good health.

This clonotype was counted ten times or more. The chain has TRBV6-5 and TRBJ1-1; D unresolved. This CDR3 comprises 13 residues. Germline lookup yields CDR1 MNHEY and CDR2 SVGAGI. The V end was cut by 10 bases, the J end by 6 bases, with 18 bases between. Written as DNA, the CDR3 is TGTGCCACCCTTAGAGAACTTGGGTCTGAAGCTTTCTTT. Residues: CATLRELGSEAFF.

The rearrangement links TRBV25-1 to TRBJ1-6; TRBD1 might be the D (6 bases). V was cut by 7 bases and J by 8 bases, with 21 bases left in between. The V gene's germline CDR1 is MGHDK and CDR2 SYGVNS. The CDR3 runs to 16 residues. The CDR3 sequence is CASTPRGGLSDSPLHF. CDR3 nucleotides: TGTGCCAGCACCCCGAGGGGGGGCCTCAGCGATTCACCCCTCCACTTT.

The V and J genes are TRBV9 and TRBJ2-1; 7 nucleotides line up with TRBD2. V shed 3 bases and J 8 bases; nucleotides not matched to a gene: 14. CDR1 SGDLS and CDR2 YYNGEE come from the germline V gene. CDR3 size: 16 residues. DNA of the CDR3: TGTGCCAGCAGCGGGGGCCCGGTGCGGGAGTGGGATGAGCAGTTCTTC. Translation gives CASSGGPVREWDEQFF.

At least ten counts were recorded for this clonotype. The V and J genes are TRBV12-3 or TRBV12-4 and TRBJ2-7; D perhaps matches TRBD2 (6 bases). There are 13 residues in the CDR3. V was shortened by 6 bases and J by 4 bases, with 13 bases between the two germline ends. CDR3 nucleotide sequence: TGTGCCAGCAGCGCTTCGGGGGATTACGAGCAGTACTTC. Amino acids: CASSASGDYEQYF.

Only a few counts were recorded for this clonotype. This chain joins TRBV18 and TRBJ1-6; tentatively, D is TRBD1 (6 bases). There are 14 residues in the CDR3. V lost 3 bases and J lost 5, with 8 bases in between. CDR1 and CDR2 from the germline V gene are KGHSH and LQKENI. CDR3 in DNA: TGTGCCAGCTCACCCGGACAGCATAATTCACCCCTCCACTTT. Translating it yields CASSPGQHNSPLHF. Supplemented by reference TRBV18 and TRBJ1-6, the full variable domain reads NAGVMQNPRHLVRRRGQEARLRCSPMKGHSHVYWYRQLPEEGLKFMVYLQKENIIDESGMPKERFSAEFPKEGPSILRIQQVVRGDSAAYFCASSPGQHNSPLHFGNGTRLTVT.

This clonotype was observed a single time. V is TRBV12-5 and J is TRBJ2-2; D possibly corresponds to TRBD1 (5 bases). This CDR3 contains 13 residues. V lost 6 bases, J lost 5 bases, and 10 bases lay in between. Germline V CDR1 and CDR2: LGHNT, FRNRAP. CDR3 nucleotide sequence: TGTGCTAGTGGCCGTGACAGTACCGGGGAGCTGTTTTTT. It encodes CASGRDSTGELFF.

This chain uses TRBV6-2 or TRBV6-3 with TRBJ2-2, with D perhaps TRBD1 (6 bases). This CDR3 contains 19 residues. Trimming removed 0 bases at V and 5 bases at J, with 22 bases between. Germline V gives CDR1 MNHEY, CDR2 SVGEGT. CDR3 protein: CASSYSPPDRFQGTGELFF. The CDR3 region has the DNA TGTGCCAGCAGTTACTCGCCGCCCGACAGGTTTCAAGGGACCGGGGAGCTGTTTTTT.

This clonotype was recorded only once. Possible read error: a much larger clone is one base away. The chain combines TRBV7-9 with TRBJ2-5; D unresolved. Germline assignment: CDR1 SEHNR and CDR2 FQNEAQ (reference sequence). The CDR3 runs to 13 residues. CDR3 region: CASSRRVQETPYF. The CDR3 region has the DNA TGTGCCAGCAGCCGACGGGTACAAGAGACCCCGTACTTC.